The 22 T cell receptor beta chains below were found in one sample sequenced in a study of CD8 T cells in ankylosing spondylitis. No cognate antigen is known for these TCRs. Whole-study findings and limits: Ankylosing spondylitis blood seemed to carry a telltale TCR beta motif made of about 8 highly homologous variants.

TCRdb reprocessed the 5' RACE reads via MiXCR and lists one record per CDR3 protein. The sample carries some 400,000 distinct CDR3 sequences, approximately 20% recorded once. The sample was blood, either unsorted or a sorted T cell fraction (not recorded which). The receptors were sampled from a male donor with ankylosing spondylitis.

This clonotype turned up a few times. This chain links TRBV18 with TRBJ2-1; TRBD2 aligns across 7 bases. This CDR3 is 13 amino acids long. Germline V CDR1 and CDR2: KGHSH, LQKENI. V lost 2 bases and J lost 8; bases outside the gene matches: 3. CDR3 loop: CASSPGLVHEQFF. DNA of the CDR3: TGTGCCAGCTCACCAGGACTAGTCCATGAGCAGTTCTTC.

J is TRBJ2-1 and V is TRBV4-3, with a possible D match to TRBD2 (6 bases). V lost 4 bases and J lost 9, with 13 bases in between. The CDR3 runs 13 residues. The V gene's germline CDR1 is LGHNA and CDR2 YSLEER. The CDR3: CASSRRLDGEQFF. CDR3 coding DNA: TGCGCCAGCAGCCGACGACTAGACGGTGAGCAGTTCTTC.

This clonotype turned up a few times. The genes are TRBV9 and TRBJ1-1; D is ambiguous. Germline V gene data show CDR1 as SGDLS and CDR2 as YYNGEE. Trimming pared 2 bases from V and 1 base from J, leaving 9 bases between. The CDR3 covers 14 residues. The CDR3 sequence: CASSVFPGNTEAFF. CDR3 nucleotides: TGTGCCAGCAGCGTTTTCCCTGGGAACACTGAAGCTTTCTTT.

This clonotype was detected a few times. The CDR3 DNA reads TGTGCCAGCAGTTTACGCGGCGGGGGGGAGCAGTTCTTC. Translating it yields CASSLRGGGEQFF. The rearrangement joins TRBV12-3 or TRBV12-4 to TRBJ2-1; 8 positions agree with TRBD2. This CDR3 comprises 13 residues. Trimming removed 2 bases from V and 10 bases from J; junction bases left unmatched: 4.

The chain has TRBV6-6 and TRBJ2-1; D is uncertain. V lost 6 bases to trimming and J lost 7 bases, with 13 bases between them. The CDR3 is made up of 13 amino acids. CDR1 and CDR2 from the germline V gene are MNHNY and SVGAGI (reference sequence). CDR3 sequence reads: CASRGAATNEQFF. In nucleotides, the CDR3 is TGTGCCAGCAGAGGCGCGGCGACGAATGAGCAGTTCTTC.

About this clonotype: One end of the junction varies from germline; a read error may be responsible. CDR3 region: CASSSQPGTSRETQYF. The DNA for the CDR3 is TGTGCTAGCAGCTCGCAACCCGGGACATCGAGGGAGACCCAGTACTTC. The V call is TRBV7-7, the J call TRBJ2-5, with D maybe TRBD1 (6 bases). Germline V CDR1 and CDR2: SSHAT, FNYEAQ (reference sequence). This CDR3 spans 16 amino acids. Variable domain in full (rest from reference TRBV7-7 and TRBJ2-5): GAGVSQSPRYKVTKRGQDVTLRCDPISSHATLYWYQQALGQGPEFLTYFNYEAQPDKSGLPSDRFSAERPEGSISTLTIQRTEQRDSAMYRCASSSQPGTSRETQYFGPGTRLLVL.

V gene TRBV20-1 combines with J gene TRBJ2-1; 9 nucleotides align to TRBD2. Trimming took 0 bases from V and 8 from J; bases not matched to a gene: 2. The CDR3 is made up of 13 amino acids. Germline CDR1 DFQATT, CDR2 SNEGSKA (reference sequence). The CDR3 DNA reads as TGCAGTGCTAGAGATGTAGCGGGAGATGAGCAGTTCTTC. Protein: CSARDVAGDEQFF.

The chain joins TRBV7-9 to TRBJ1-1; D is possibly TRBD1 (6 bases). This CDR3 has 15 amino acids. The V end was cut by 6 bases, the J end by 1 base, with 15 bases between. Germline CDR1 is SEHNR and CDR2 is FQNEAQ (reference sequence). The DNA of the CDR3 is TGTGCCAGCAGTAGTCCAAGGACAGCGAACACTGAAGCTTTCTTT. Its protein is CASSSPRTANTEAFF. The whole variable domain, remainder taken from reference TRBV7-9 and TRBJ1-1, is DTGVSQNPRHKITKRGQNVTFRCDPISEHNRLYWYRQTLGQGPEFLTYFQNEAQLEKSRLLSDRFSAERPKGSFSTLEIQRTEQGDSAMYLCASSSPRTANTEAFFGQGTRLTVV.

There are many counts of this clonotype. The chain uses TRBV12-3 or TRBV12-4 and TRBJ2-1, with D hard to call. The CDR3 has 14 amino acids. V shed 2 bases and J shed 7 bases, with 12 bases lying between them. CDR3 sequence reads: CASSLNIRVNEQFF. Written as DNA, the CDR3 is TGTGCCAGCAGTTTAAATATAAGGGTTAATGAGCAGTTCTTC.

The V gene is TRBV21-1, the J gene TRBJ1-4; TRBD1 is taken as the D call from the table, unchecked against the DNA. TRBV21-1 represents a pseudogene. This CDR3 comprises 19 residues. CDR3 amino acids: CASTPMVEGAGFLSEKLFF. CDR3 DNA sequence: TGTGCCAGCACCCCCATGGTGGAGGGGGCGGGTTTTTTAAGTGAAAAACTGTTTTTT.

V and J are TRBV6-1 and TRBJ2-2; 8 bases fit TRBD2. CDR1 and CDR2 from the germline V gene are MNHNS and SASEGT. J gave up 5 bases and V 9 bases, and 14 bases lay outside the gene matches. This CDR3 is built from 16 residues. The CDR3 DNA sequence: TGTGCCAGTCTAAAAGGGAGCGGGAGAGGAACCGGGGAGCTGTTTTTT. Its protein is CASLKGSGRGTGELFF.

The sample holds one count of this clonotype. This chain uses TRBV4-2 with TRBJ2-5, with 8 bases that match TRBD1. The CDR3 loop spans 19 amino acids. V was clipped by 0 bases and J by 5 bases; unmatched bases: 17. Germline-derived CDR1 and CDR2 are LGHNA and YNFKEQ. CDR3 in amino acids: CASSQEGTGLTYLLETQYF. As DNA, the CDR3 is TGTGCCAGCAGCCAAGAAGGGACAGGACTGACTTACCTTCTGGAGACCCAGTACTTC.

V is TRBV4-1 and J is TRBJ2-1; 11 bases line up with TRBD2. V trimming: 2 bases; J trimming: 9 bases; junction bases outside the gene matches: 6. CDR3 length equals 15 residues. CDR1 is MGHRA, CDR2 YSYEKL, per germline. The CDR3 region is CASSQSSGRGGEQFF. The CDR3 DNA is TGCGCCAGCAGCCAAAGTAGCGGGAGGGGTGGTGAGCAGTTCTTC.

The chain has TRBV12-3 or TRBV12-4 and TRBJ2-1; 8 bases match TRBD2. The CDR3 is made up of 13 amino acids. The trim removed 6 bases at V and 6 bases at J, leaving 4 bases unmatched. CDR3 nucleotides: TGTGCCAGCAGAGGGACTAGACTCAATGAGCAGTTCTTC. As protein: CASRGTRLNEQFF.

The J gene is TRBJ2-3, the V gene TRBV28; a possible D gene is TRBD1 (5 bases). Trimming took 2 bases from V and 6 from J, leaving 9 bases between them. CDR1 MDHEN and CDR2 SYDVKM come from the germline V gene. The CDR3 spans 13 residues. The CDR3 loop reads CASSLGAPDTQYF. DNA of the CDR3: TGTGCCAGCAGTTTAGGGGCTCCGGATACGCAGTATTTT.

This chain connects TRBV7-2 to TRBJ2-1, with 13 bases matching TRBD2. Germline V gene data show CDR1 as SGHTA and CDR2 as FQGNSA. The length of the CDR3 is 16 residues. V lost 6 bases and J lost 3; bases outside the gene matches: 5. CDR3 DNA: TGTGCCAGCAGACGGACTAGCGGGAGAGTCTACAATGAGCAGTTCTTC. Translated, it gives CASRRTSGRVYNEQFF.

This clonotype was detected a few times. The gene calls are TRBV25-1 and TRBJ1-4, with 7 bases identical to TRBD1. CDR1 MGHDK and CDR2 SYGVNS come from the germline V gene. The CDR3 covers 16 residues. V dropped 8 bases and J dropped 2; count of bases not matched to a gene: 11. The CDR3 nucleotides are TGTGCCAGCCAGAGGACAGAGACAGGGACTAATGAAAAACTGTTTTTT. This translates into CASQRTETGTNEKLFF.

This clonotype was recorded at least ten times. The V and J genes are TRBV10-3 and TRBJ2-3; 10 bases are a match to TRBD2. Germline assignment: CDR1 ENHRY and CDR2 SYGVKD. V shed 6 bases, J shed 5 bases, and the junction held 5 bases outside the gene matches. The CDR3 extends over 14 amino acids. The CDR3 is CAIRTSGPEDTQYF. DNA of the CDR3: TGTGCCATCAGGACTAGCGGGCCCGAAGATACGCAGTATTTT.

V and J are TRBV7-9 and TRBJ1-4, with unresolved D. The CDR3 is 15 amino acids. V lost 5 bases and J 1 base, leaving 11 bases between the germline ends. Germline V CDR1 and CDR2: SEHNR, FQNEAQ (reference sequence). CDR3 sequence: CASSELLETNEKLFF. The CDR3 bases are TGTGCCAGCAGCGAATTGTTGGAAACTAATGAAAAACTGTTTTTT. The whole variable domain, remainder taken from reference TRBV7-9 and TRBJ1-4, is DTGVSQNPRHKITKRGQNVTFRCDPISEHNRLYWYRQTLGQGPEFLTYFQNEAQLEKSRLLSDRFSAERPKGSFSTLEIQRTEQGDSAMYLCASSELLETNEKLFFGSGTQLSVL.

This clonotype was seen a handful of times. This chain joins TRBV5-1 and TRBJ1-5; possible D gene TRBD1, 5 bases. Germline CDR1 reads SGHRS; CDR2 reads YFSETQ. This CDR3 has 13 residues. V was clipped by 4 bases and J by 5 bases, with 10 bases between them. CDR3 sequence: CASSEWGDQPQHF. CDR3 DNA: TGCGCCAGCAGCGAGTGGGGCGATCAGCCCCAGCATTTT.

The chain has TRBV7-2 and TRBJ2-3; TRBD1 or TRBD2 may be the D gene (5 bases each). Germline V gives CDR1 SGHTA, CDR2 FQGNSA. V was shortened by 1 base and J by 4 bases, with 6 bases between the two germline ends. The CDR3 loop spans 13 amino acids. Written as DNA, the CDR3 is TGTGCCAGCAGCTTAGGGGACCCAGATACGCAGTATTTT. This gives the protein CASSLGDPDTQYF.

This clonotype came up a few times. This chain connects TRBV25-1 to TRBJ2-7; TRBD1 matches at 11 bases. Germline V gene data show CDR1 as MGHDK and CDR2 as SYGVNS. This CDR3 has 13 amino acids. Trimming cost V 6 bases and J 5 bases; bases outside gene matches: 3. This chain's CDR3 is CASRRTGGHEQYF. CDR3 nucleotides: TGTGCCAGCAGGAGGACAGGGGGCCACGAGCAGTACTTC.